In its sample, the clone carrying this T cell receptor beta chain was seen once. The antigen is unknown. This sample was taken from a study of cytomegalovirus exposure and HLA in healthy donors. Whole-study context: Drawn from HLA-typed donors, 83 million or so unique TCRs were held in an early data release. General study findings and limits: The dataset shows that most TCR sequences were rare, while some public TCRs occurred in many donors. Follow-up analysis later connected one missense variant in DCLRE1C with trimming of TCR beta V- and J-genes. Analyzed later, most CMV-associated TCR beta chains appeared HLA-restricted.

Use of 60 Vbeta and 13 Jbeta primers characterized the PCR. Measured with immunoSEQ multiplex PCR; TCRdb has only the in-frame clones, and not every one. The data show about 98,000 clones, approximately 74% seen once. CDR1 is KGHSH and CDR2 is LQKENI in the germline V gene. This CDR3 spans 17 amino acids. Trimming shortened V by 1 base and J by 0 bases, and 13 bases separated the two germline ends. The receptor was derived from a male donor in good health and CMV-seronegative. The sample was PBMCs. V and J are TRBV18 and TRBJ1-3; D ambiguous. CDR3 in DNA: TGTGCCAGCTCACCACTAAGGCTAGGCTCCTCTGGAAACACCATATATTTT. Translating gives CASSPLRLGSSGNTIYF.